This section outlines one T cell receptor (beta chain) sequence together with its context. Its antigen is not known. This specimen comes from a study of type 1 regulatory T cells. About the study: This in vitro CD4 product, T-allo10, is enriched for Tr1 cells and alloantigen-specific. The study's findings and limits: Tr1 cells had a more restricted TCR repertoire than non-Tr1 cells.

TCRdb called the reads again in MiXCR, with one record for every CDR3 protein. The data hold about 67,000 distinct CDR3 sequences, with 49% observed a single time. There are 17 residues in the CDR3. V was clipped by 0 bases and J by 9 bases; unmatched bases: 12. Germline V gives CDR1 SGHRS, CDR2 YFSETQ. Specimen: cultured non-Tr1 T cells, either the whole culture or a sorted T cell fraction (not recorded which). This clonotype was obtained from a human donor in good health. The V and J genes are TRBV5-1 and TRBJ2-2, with 9 bases lining up with TRBD2. The CDR3 here is CASSLGSTSGFNRELFF. In DNA form, the CDR3 reads TGCGCCAGCAGCTTGGGCTCGACTAGCGGCTTCAATCGGGAGCTGTTTTTT.